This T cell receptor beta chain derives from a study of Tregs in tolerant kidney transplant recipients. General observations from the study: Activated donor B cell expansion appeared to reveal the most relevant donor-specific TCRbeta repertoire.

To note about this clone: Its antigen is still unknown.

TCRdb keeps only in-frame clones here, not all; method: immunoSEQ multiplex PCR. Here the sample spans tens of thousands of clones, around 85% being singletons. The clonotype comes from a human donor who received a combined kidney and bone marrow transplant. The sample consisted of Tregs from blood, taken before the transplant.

The CDR3 region has the DNA TGTGCCAGCAGCTTTGGGGGCGGGGGGCCCACCGGGGAGCTGTTTTTT. Translating gives CASSFGGGGPTGELFF. The gene calls are TRBV5-4 and TRBJ2-2; TRBD2 matches at 8 bases. Germline CDR1 reads SGHNT; CDR2 reads YYREEE (reference sequence). This CDR3 comprises 16 residues. Trimming took 2 bases from V and 4 from J; bases not matched to a gene: 7.